Sequencing of this T cell receptor beta chain was carried out in a study of cytomegalovirus exposure and HLA in healthy donors. Study-level results: Many donors carried some public TCRs, although rarity characterized most TCR sequences. TRBV6-2, TRBV6-3 and some other V segments were excluded as indistinguishable.

With 60 Vbeta and 13 Jbeta primers, the PCR was carried out. Assay used: immunoSEQ multiplex PCR; TCRdb lists only in-frame clones, some missing. This sample has fewer than 200,000 clones, with roughly nine tenths found just once. Whereas donors were nominally healthy upon sampling, unrecorded immune exposures were probable. CDR3 length equals 15 residues. V was pared by 5 bases and J by 6 bases, with 9 bases of the junction left unmatched. Germline V gene lookup returns CDR1 MNHEY and CDR2 SMNVEV (reference sequence). As regards this clone: Its target is not known.

The sequence was collected from a boy younger than 10 in good health and CMV-seronegative. This chain links TRBV27 with TRBJ2-1; 8 bases agree with TRBD1. Sequencing was done on a sample of PBMCs. The DNA for the CDR3 is TGTGCCAGCAGTGCGGTCGGGGACAGGTCCAATGAGCAGTTCTTC. Encoded protein: CASSAVGDRSNEQFF.